What follows are 32 T cell receptor beta chains derived from one specimen sequenced in a study of regulatory T cells in long-lasting Graves disease. Documented time point: newly diagnosed GD, antithyroid drugs for less than 3 months. RNA isolated from PBMCs was used to make the TCR library. HTBI primers from iRepertoire and Arm-PCR of CDR3 regions yielded the TCR beta libraries. TCRdb independently ran MiXCR on the multiplex PCR reads; one entry per CDR3 protein. This table has approximately 250,000 distinct CDR3 sequences, about 18% appearing once. This material consisted of peripheral blood mononuclear cells (PBMCs), taken at new diagnosis, from a patient treated with antithyroid drugs. These TCRs come from a female donor with Graves disease.

This clonotype was seen at least ten times. This chain connects TRBV3-1 to TRBJ1-2, with D perhaps TRBD1 (5 bases). V lost 1 base and J lost 8, with 11 bases in between. CDR1 and CDR2 from the germline V gene are LGHDT and YNNKEL (reference sequence). This CDR3 has 13 residues. CDR3 nucleotide sequence: TGTGCCAGCAGCCAAGGCAGGGCGGCGGGCTACACCTTC. As protein: CASSQGRAAGYTF.

This clonotype was seen only a few times. This chain joins TRBV10-3 and TRBJ2-3; 9 bases are a match to TRBD2. The CDR3 has 16 residues. Germline V gene sequence: CDR1 ENHRY, CDR2 SYGVKD. Trimming at V came to 4 bases and at J to 5 bases, leaving 10 bases not matched to a gene. CDR3 sequence reads: CAISGSAGGPGDTQYF. The CDR3 DNA follows: TGTGCCATCAGTGGATCGGCGGGAGGGCCGGGAGATACGCAGTATTTT.

The table lists this clonotype with a few counts. This sequence joins TRBV4-2 and TRBJ2-1; 10 nucleotides agree with TRBD2. V was clipped by 3 bases and J by 5 bases; unmatched bases: 7. The CDR3 contains 16 residues. Per the germline V gene, CDR1 is LGHNA and CDR2 is YNFKEQ. The CDR3 nucleotides are TGTGCCAGCAGCCAGGAACCGGGACTAGCGCACAATGAGCAGTTCTTC. Residues: CASSQEPGLAHNEQFF.

This clonotype was detected many times. The J gene is TRBJ2-4, the V gene TRBV19, with a possible D match to TRBD2 (5 bases). Germline V gene lookup returns CDR1 LNHDA and CDR2 SQIVND (reference sequence). There are 14 residues in the CDR3. V was cut by 2 bases and J by 1 base, with 6 bases left in between. CDR3 residues: CASSISGAKNIQYF. In DNA form, the CDR3 reads TGTGCCAGTAGTATATCGGGGGCCAAAAACATTCAGTACTTC.

Comment on this clonotype: A much larger clonotype is one base distant, so this may be a read error. This chain links TRBV12-3 or TRBV12-4 with TRBJ1-1; D might be TRBD1 (6 bases). This CDR3 has 12 amino acids. V lost 5 bases, J lost 7 bases, and 11 bases lay in between. The CDR3 here is CASSPGQREAFF. The CDR3 DNA is TGTGCCAGCAGTCCTGGACAGCGTGAAGCTTTCTTT.

In its sample, this clonotype was seen many times. The chain couples TRBV20-1 to TRBJ2-3; 11 bases are shared with TRBD2. V gave up 0 bases and J gave up 5 bases; unmatched junction bases: 4. CDR1 and CDR2 (germline): DFQATT, SNEGSKA (reference sequence). This CDR3 is 15 amino acids long. This chain's CDR3 is CSARDSGRARDTQYF. Written as DNA, the CDR3 is TGCAGTGCTAGAGATAGCGGGAGGGCCCGAGATACGCAGTATTTT.

This clonotype has ten or more counts. The chain employs TRBV12-3 or TRBV12-4 and TRBJ2-3; D remains ambiguous. This CDR3 region has 14 residues. The V gene lost 3 bases and the J gene lost 2 bases, with 9 bases spanning the gap. The CDR3 bases are TGTGCCAGCAGTTTTGTGACGTCCACAGATACGCAGTATTTT. Its translation is CASSFVTSTDTQYF.

This clonotype was detected many times. This rearrangement joins TRBV7-6 to TRBJ1-6; tentative D call: TRBD1 (6 bases). Trimming removed 2 bases at V and 15 bases at J, with 17 bases between. This CDR3 contains 14 residues. From germline, CDR1 is SGHVS and CDR2 FNYEAQ. This CDR3 is CASSLQGRTGILHF. The CDR3 bases are TGTGCCAGCAGCTTACAGGGGCGGACGGGGATCCTCCACTTT.

This clonotype turned up a few times. This chain joins TRBV20-1 and TRBJ2-1; D is ambiguous. Looked up from germline, CDR1 is DFQATT and CDR2 is SNEGSKA (reference sequence). Trimming stripped 0 bases from V and 6 bases from J, with 15 bases between. The CDR3 covers 15 residues. The CDR3 nucleotides read TGCAGTGCTAGAGAAATTAGTTTAGCAATCAATGAGCAGTTCTTC. The encoded protein is CSAREISLAINEQFF.

Notes on this clonotype: A far larger clone is just one base off, so this is likely a read error. The V call is TRBV27, the J call TRBJ2-7; 7 positions match TRBD1. Germline CDR1 is MNHEY and CDR2 is SMNVEV (reference sequence). CDR3 size: 14 residues. The ends lost 3 bases at V and 2 bases at J; junction bases unmatched: 4. The CDR3 protein is CASSFGQEAYEQYF. The CDR3 coding sequence is TGTGCCAGCAGTTTCGGACAGGAGGCCTACGAGCAGTACTTC.

As concerns this clonotype: Being one base from a much bigger clone, this may be a read error. The rearrangement joins TRBV30 to TRBJ2-7, with D possibly matching TRBD2 (6 bases). Trimming left V 0 bases short and J 7 bases short, with 13 bases between. Germline loops: CDR1 GTSNPN, CDR2 SVGIG (reference sequence). The CDR3 runs to 13 residues. The CDR3 DNA reads as TGTGCCTGGAGTGTACTAGCCGGCAATGAGCAGTACTTC. Translating it yields CAWSVLAGNEQYF.

This clonotype occurred many times. The chain recombines TRBV20-1 with TRBJ2-3; 8 bases map to TRBD2. CDR1 DFQATT and CDR2 SNEGSKA come from the germline V gene (reference sequence). V gave up 0 bases and J gave up 2 bases; unmatched junction bases: 7. This CDR3 region has 16 residues. CDR3 DNA sequence: TGCAGTGCTAGAGATCTCTCGGGAGGGACCACAGATACGCAGTATTTT. This codes for CSARDLSGGTTDTQYF.

This clonotype was counted many times. The chain recombines TRBV6-5 with TRBJ1-1; possibly TRBD1 for D (5 bases). The CDR3 sequence is 16 residues long. The V and J ends lost 0 bases and 3 bases respectively, with 14 bases between them. Germline assignment: CDR1 MNHEY and CDR2 SVGAGI. CDR3 bases: TGTGCCAGCAGTTACTCGAGAAAGGGGACGGACACTGAAGCTTTCTTT. Residues: CASSYSRKGTDTEAFF.

On this clonotype: This may come from a read error, since a much larger clone is one base off. The chain uses TRBV15 and TRBJ1-2; D not certain. This CDR3 is built from 13 residues. The V and J ends lost 2 bases and 8 bases respectively, with 12 bases between them. The germline V gene encodes CDR1 LNHNV and CDR2 YYDKDF (reference sequence). As DNA, the CDR3 is TGTGCCACCAGCAGACCCCGATCGAGGGGCTACACCTTC. It specifies CATSRPRSRGYTF. The full variable domain, in which reference TRBV15 and TRBJ1-2 provide the parts outside the CDR3, is DAMVIQNPRYQVTQFGKPVTLSCSQTLNHNVMYWYQQKSSQAPKLLFHYYDKDFNNEADTPDNFQSRRPNTSFCFLDIRSPGLGDTAMYLCATSRPRSRGYTFGSGTRLTVV.

This clonotype has a handful of counts. The rearrangement joins TRBV6-1 to TRBJ1-1, with 10 positions matching TRBD1. Germline assignment: CDR1 MNHNS and CDR2 SASEGT. Germline trimming cut 7 bases from V and 5 bases from J; bases unmatched to any gene: 10. CDR3 length: 15 amino acids. CDR3 nucleotides: TGTGCCAGCACCCCGCCCGGGACAGGGGAAACTGAAGCTTTCTTT. Encoded protein: CASTPPGTGETEAFF.

This clonotype was observed at least ten times. The rearrangement links TRBV19 to TRBJ1-4; D ambiguous. The V gene's germline CDR1 is LNHDA and CDR2 SQIVND (reference sequence). The CDR3 consists of 16 residues. V lost 3 bases and J 0 bases, leaving 11 bases between the germline ends. DNA for the CDR3: TGTGCCAGTAGTATTAGGGTGGAGACAACTAATGAAAAACTGTTTTTT. Translated, it gives CASSIRVETTNEKLFF.

At least ten counts were recorded for this clonotype. The chain is built from TRBV11-2 and TRBJ2-1; 7 positions match TRBD2. The CDR3 sequence is 16 residues long. J lost 2 bases, V lost 4 bases, and 8 bases had no gene match. Germline loops: CDR1 SGHAT, CDR2 FQNNGV. In DNA form, the CDR3 reads TGTGCCAGCAGCTGGCCTCCCGGGACTACCTACAATGAGCAGTTCTTC. Its translation: CASSWPPGTTYNEQFF.

The V call is TRBV19, the J call TRBJ2-7, with 7 positions matching TRBD2. Germline V CDR1 and CDR2: LNHDA, SQIVND (reference sequence). CDR3 length: 18 amino acids. The V and J ends lost 3 bases and 0 bases, in that order; junction bases with no gene match: 14. This chain's CDR3 is CASSIRGPPRGSSYEQYF. CDR3 nucleotides: TGTGCCAGTAGTATTCGAGGCCCTCCCCGCGGGAGCTCCTACGAGCAGTACTTC.

This clonotype was picked up many times. The V call is TRBV19, the J call TRBJ2-7; D is perhaps TRBD1 or TRBD2 (5 bases each). Germline lookup yields CDR1 LNHDA and CDR2 SQIVND (reference sequence). V lost 5 bases and J 2 bases, leaving 19 bases between the germline ends. This CDR3 is 16 amino acids long. The CDR3 DNA follows: TGTGCCAGTAGTCCCTACGGGGCCCCCCGGGCCTACGAGCAGTACTTC. Translation: CASSPYGAPRAYEQYF.

The V and J genes are TRBV2 and TRBJ2-1; the D gene could be TRBD1 or TRBD2 (5 bases each). The tail of the sequence fits TRBJ2-5 better, so the J call may be wrong. The CDR3 is 15 residues long. Germline V lookup: CDR1 SNHLY, CDR2 FYNNEI. The CDR3 coding sequence is TGTGCCAGCAGTGAGCTAGCATTACAGGCAGAGACCCAGTACTTC. Amino acids: CASSELALQAETQYF.

The sample holds a few counts of this clonotype. This chain's CDR3 is CSARETGPTYEQYF. The CDR3 nucleotides are TGCAGTGCTAGAGAGACAGGACCGACCTACGAGCAGTACTTC. The chain is built from TRBV20-1 and TRBJ2-7, with D tentatively TRBD1 (6 bases). The CDR3 is 14 amino acids. Per germline, CDR1 DFQATT and CDR2 SNEGSKA (reference sequence). The germline V and J ends were trimmed by 0 bases and 2 bases, with 11 bases remaining between them.

This clonotype was counted many times. V gene TRBV7-9 combines with J gene TRBJ2-7; TRBD2 matches 8 bases. Germline V gene data show CDR1 as SEHNR and CDR2 as FQNEAQ (reference sequence). This CDR3 is built from 17 residues. V lost 2 bases to trimming and J lost 2 bases; unmatched junction nucleotides: 11. The CDR3 coding sequence is TGTGCCAGCAGCTTACTGGCGGGAGGCAGCCCTACCTACGAGCAGTACTTC. Protein: CASSLLAGGSPTYEQYF.

This clonotype occurred many times. The chain combines TRBV20-1 with TRBJ2-1; D not resolved. The germline V gene has CDR1 DFQATT and CDR2 SNEGSKA (reference sequence). Trimming left V 0 bases short and J 8 bases short, with 11 bases between. The CDR3 extends over 13 amino acids. The CDR3 spells CSAREGSDHEQFF. The CDR3, as DNA: TGCAGTGCTAGAGAGGGGTCAGACCATGAGCAGTTCTTC.

This clonotype was seen many times. V gene TRBV20-1 combines with J gene TRBJ2-1, with 10 positions matching TRBD2. The CDR3 sequence is 14 residues long. Per the germline V gene, CDR1 is DFQATT and CDR2 is SNEGSKA (reference sequence). V was pared by 4 bases and J by 2 bases, with 2 bases of the junction left unmatched. The CDR3 loop is CSAKAGGPYNEQFF. In DNA, the CDR3 is TGCAGTGCTAAAGCGGGAGGGCCCTACAATGAGCAGTTCTTC.

The chain carries TRBV12-5 and TRBJ2-1; no clear D. CDR3 length: 15 amino acids. Germline CDR1 is LGHNT and CDR2 is FRNRAP. V gave up 6 bases and J gave up 5 bases, with 17 bases separating them. The CDR3 region has the DNA TGTGCTAGTGGCCAATCGGCAGGATCCCACAATGAGCAGTTCTTC. Translating it yields CASGQSAGSHNEQFF.

This clonotype was found many times. V gene TRBV9 combines with J gene TRBJ1-1; D is possibly TRBD1 (6 bases). This CDR3 region has 15 residues. CDR1 and CDR2 from the germline V gene are SGDLS and YYNGEE. With 2 bases removed from V and 4 bases from J, the gap between germline ends came to 15 bases. The CDR3: CASSVFPGDGTEAFF. The CDR3 DNA sequence: TGTGCCAGCAGCGTTTTTCCAGGGGACGGCACTGAAGCTTTCTTT.

This clonotype has a count of ten or more. The chain employs TRBV6-2 or TRBV6-3 and TRBJ2-1; 7 bases map to TRBD1. The CDR3 runs to 13 residues. From germline, CDR1 is MNHEY and CDR2 SVGEGT. V lost 8 bases to trimming and J lost 5 bases; unmatched junction nucleotides: 6. The CDR3 bases are TGTGCCAGCTGGGGACAGTTGAACAATGAGCAGTTCTTC. It is translated as CASWGQLNNEQFF.

Only a few counts were recorded for this clonotype. The rearrangement links TRBV4-2 to TRBJ2-1; 8 bases match TRBD2. In germline, CDR1 is LGHNA, CDR2 YNFKEQ. CDR3 length: 15 amino acids. V was clipped by 4 bases and J by 3 bases; unmatched bases: 5. The CDR3 reads CASSRPGLGYNEQFF. As DNA, the CDR3 is TGTGCCAGCAGCCGCCCGGGACTAGGCTACAATGAGCAGTTCTTC.

In the case of this clonotype: This sequence may be a read error, since a much larger clone differs from it by one base. The gene calls are TRBV7-9 and TRBJ2-3, with D uncertain. The germline V gene encodes CDR1 SEHNR and CDR2 FQNEAQ (reference sequence). This CDR3 is built from 14 residues. Here the CDR3 DNA reads TGTGCCAGCAGCCCCAGGAGCAACCCAGATACGCAGTGTTTT. The encoded protein is CASSPRSNPDTQCF.

This clonotype was observed a single time. The rearrangement links TRBV11-1 to TRBJ2-5, with 9 nucleotides matching TRBD2. The CDR3 length is 18 residues. Germline-derived CDR1 and CDR2 are SGHAT and FQDESV (reference sequence). V trimming: 3 bases; J trimming: 4 bases; junction bases outside the gene matches: 15. This chain's CDR3 is CASSFNGGGSREGETQYF. The CDR3 bases are TGTGCCAGCAGCTTTAACGGGGGAGGATCGCGGGAGGGAGAGACCCAGTACTTC.

This clonotype has at least ten counts. CDR3 region: CASSRSTDTQYF. In nucleotides, the CDR3 is TGTGCCAGCAGTAGGAGCACAGATACGCAGTATTTT. The chain recombines TRBV7-9 with TRBJ2-3, with D hard to call. The V end lost 6 bases, the J end lost 0 bases, and 4 bases lay between the germline ends. Germline V gene lookup returns CDR1 SEHNR and CDR2 FQNEAQ (reference sequence). This CDR3 has 12 residues.

The chain recombines TRBV2 with TRBJ1-2; D uncertain. The V gene lost 4 bases and the J gene lost 7 bases, with 16 bases spanning the gap. Germline V gene data show CDR1 as SNHLY and CDR2 as FYNNEI. This CDR3 is 14 amino acids long. The CDR3 DNA sequence: TGTGCCAGCAGTGTGGCAGGAGGCTATTCTGGCTACACCTTC. Its translation: CASSVAGGYSGYTF.